A selection of T cell receptor beta chains follows, all from one sample in a study of response to subunit inactivated influenza vaccine. TCRdb itself ran the RT-PCR reads through MiXCR, one entry per CDR3 protein. This sample has 630,000 or so distinct CDR3 sequences, with 15% to 19% found just once. Sequenced here: PBMCs from blood, sampled 11 to 12 days after vaccination. The receptors were sampled from a man aged 50-60 years who received an inactivated influenza vaccine. Both conserved end residues are part of each CDR3. The order of the fields is clone size, D gene, J gene, V gene, CDR3 DNA, CDR3 protein. The D gene is left open where the match is weak. The size entry is marked missing in some rows and otherwise reads once, few, many or a size class.

>few|NA|TRBJ1-4|TRBV7-9
TGTGCCAGCAGCTTAGGGGACCGAGGGAATGAAAAACTGTTTTTT
CASSLGDRGNEKLFF
>NA|NA|TRBJ2-7|TRBV6-2/TRBV6-3
TGTGCCAGCAGTTATGCGGGGACCCAGAATATCTTC
CASSYAGTQNIF
>few|NA|TRBJ2-2|TRBV10-3
TGTGCCACGGAGACAGGTCCCCACACCGGGGAGCTGTTTTTT
CATETGPHTGELFF
>few|NA|TRBJ2-5|TRBV18
TGTGCCAGCTCACCTCTCACAGGGGAGGCTTCAGAGACCCAGTACTTC
CASSPLTGEASETQYF
>NA|TRBD1|TRBJ2-3|TRBV4-1
TGCGCCAGCAGCCAAGTCGCGGACAGGGGCTGGACAGATACGCAGTATTTT
CASSQVADRGWTDTQYF
>few|NA|TRBJ2-1|TRBV4-2
TGTGCCAGCAGCAAGAGGGGGGGGGTCCTTTACAATGAGCAGTTCTTC
CASSKRGGVLYNEQFF
>NA|NA|TRBJ1-1|TRBV6-2/TRBV6-3
TGTGCCAGCAGTTCGGGGGCAGCTTTCTTT
CASSSGAAFF
>many|TRBD2|TRBJ2-2|TRBV12-3/TRBV12-4
TGTGCCAGCAGTCTCTTAGCGGTCCGGGAGGGGCTTCCGAACACCGGGGAGCTGTTTTTT
CASSLLAVREGLPNTGELFF
>few|NA|TRBJ1-1|TRBV6-2/TRBV6-3
TGTGCCACCCGCCCGGGGAGGGCCACTGAAGCTTTCTTT
CATRPGRATEAFF
>NA|TRBD1|TRBJ2-7|TRBV6-2/TRBV6-3
TGTGCCAGCAGTACAGTGACAGGGTTCGACCCGCGCGAGCAGTACTTC
CASSTVTGFDPREQYF
>few|TRBD2|TRBJ2-5|TRBV12-3/TRBV12-4
TGTGCCAGCACCTCTTGGGCGGGAGAGTCCCAAGAGACCCAGTACTTC
CASTSWAGESQETQYF
>NA|NA|TRBJ2-2|TRBV28
TGTGCCAGCAGTTTTTCAGGGTTAGTTAGGCCCGGGGAGCTGTTTTTT
CASSFSGLVRPGELFF
>NA|TRBD2|TRBJ2-1|TRBV7-9
TGTGCCAGCAGCTCCGGGACTAACCAGTTCTTC
CASSSGTNQFF
>few|TRBD2|TRBJ2-1|TRBV20-1
TGCAGTGCTAGAGAACTAGCGGGAGGGTTCGATGAGCAGTTCTTC
CSARELAGGFDEQFF
>NA|NA|TRBJ2-5|TRBV7-2
TGTGCCAGCAGCTTCCACCAGTCGACACAAGAGACCCAGTACTTC
CASSFHQSTQETQYF
>NA|TRBD1|TRBJ2-2|TRBV7-2
TGTGCCAGCAGCCGAAGACAGGGCGCGAACACCGGGGAGCTGTTTTTT
CASSRRQGANTGELFF
>NA|TRBD2|TRBJ2-2|TRBV4-3
TGCGCCAGCAGCCAAGACCCTAGCGGGAACACCGGGGAGCTGTTTTTT
CASSQDPSGNTGELFF
>few|TRBD2|TRBJ2-6|TRBV4-2
TGTGCCAGCAGTCCGGGACTAGAAAACGTCTTTGGGGCCAACGTCCTGACTTTC
CASSPGLENVFGANVLTF
>NA|TRBD1|TRBJ1-1|TRBV9
TGTGCCAGCAGCGGACAGGGGGCCATGAACACTGAAGCTTTCTTT
CASSGQGAMNTEAFF
>NA|TRBD1|TRBJ1-1|TRBV3-1
TGTGCCAGCAGCGTGGGACAGGGTCGAGTGAACACTGAAGCTTTCTTT
CASSVGQGRVNTEAFF
>NA|NA|TRBJ1-2|TRBV10-3
TGTGCCATCAGTGAAAGGGGGAAGGATAACTATGGCTACACCTTC
CAISERGKDNYGYTF
>NA|NA|TRBJ2-3|TRBV20-1
TGCAGTGCTACTTCCGCAAGAGTGAGCACAGATACGCAGTATTTT
CSATSARVSTDTQYF
>few|NA|TRBJ2-2|TRBV3-1
TGTGCCAGCAGCCATGCGTGGACCGGGGAGCTGTTTTTT
CASSHAWTGELFF
>few|TRBD1|TRBJ2-1|TRBV15
TGTGCCACCAGCGAACCGGGACAGGGGATTTACAATGAGCAGTTCTTC
CATSEPGQGIYNEQFF
>few|NA|TRBJ1-2|TRBV27
TGTGCCAGCAGCGCCCCCAATGTGGGAGGCTACACCTTC
CASSAPNVGGYTF
>NA|TRBD1|TRBJ2-2|TRBV15
TGTGCCACTAGGACAGGGCTCACCGGGGAGCTGTTTTTT
CATRTGLTGELFF
>few|NA|TRBJ1-1|TRBV19
TGTGCCAGTAGTATTTCGACAGCGCGAACTGAAGCTTTCTTT
CASSISTARTEAFF
>few|NA|TRBJ2-2|TRBV20-1
TGCAGTGCTAGGGGTGGCGGAGGGAACACCGGGGAGCTGTTTTTT
CSARGGGGNTGELFF
>few|TRBD2|TRBJ2-2|TRBV9
TGTGCCAGCAGCTCGGGACTAGCGGGGCCGAACACCGGGGAGCTGTTTTTT
CASSSGLAGPNTGELFF
>NA|TRBD2|TRBJ2-1|TRBV10-2
TGCGCCAGCAGTGTTTACCGGGGGGCCTACAATGAGCAGTTCTTC
CASSVYRGAYNEQFF
>NA|NA|TRBJ2-5|TRBV20-1
TGCAGTGCCAGACTAGGCCAAGAGACCCAGTACTTC
CSARLGQETQYF
>NA|NA|TRBJ2-1|TRBV7-9
TGTGCCAGCACCACTGTGGGGGGAAGTGAGCAGTTCTTC
CASTTVGGSEQFF
>NA|NA|TRBJ2-1|TRBV6-2/TRBV6-3
TGTGCCAGCAGTAACCACAGGGACCCCATGGATGAGCAGTTCTTC
CASSNHRDPMDEQFF
>NA|TRBD1|TRBJ2-3|TRBV15
TGTGCCACCTCCGGACAGGTGGGCTCAGATACGCAGTATTTT
CATSGQVGSDTQYF